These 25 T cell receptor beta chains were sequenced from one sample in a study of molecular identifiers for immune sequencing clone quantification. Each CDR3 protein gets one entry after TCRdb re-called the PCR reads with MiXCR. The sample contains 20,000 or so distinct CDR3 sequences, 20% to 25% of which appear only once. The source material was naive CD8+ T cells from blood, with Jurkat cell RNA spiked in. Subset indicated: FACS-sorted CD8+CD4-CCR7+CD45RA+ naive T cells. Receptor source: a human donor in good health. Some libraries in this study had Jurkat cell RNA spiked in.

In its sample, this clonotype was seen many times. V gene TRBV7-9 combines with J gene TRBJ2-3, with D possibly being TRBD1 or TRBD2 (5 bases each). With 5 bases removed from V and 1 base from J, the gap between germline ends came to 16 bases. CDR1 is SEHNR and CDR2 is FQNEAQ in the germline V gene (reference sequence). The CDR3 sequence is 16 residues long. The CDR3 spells CASSGTPGSGTDTQYF. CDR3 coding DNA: TGTGCCAGCAGCGGGACCCCAGGGAGCGGCACAGATACGCAGTATTTT.

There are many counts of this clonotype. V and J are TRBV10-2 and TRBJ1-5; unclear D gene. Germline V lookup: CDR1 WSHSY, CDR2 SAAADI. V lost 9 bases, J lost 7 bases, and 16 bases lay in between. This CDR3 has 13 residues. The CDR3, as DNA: TGCGCCAGTTCGCCTAGGCGGGGACAGCCCCAGCATTTT. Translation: CASSPRRGQPQHF.

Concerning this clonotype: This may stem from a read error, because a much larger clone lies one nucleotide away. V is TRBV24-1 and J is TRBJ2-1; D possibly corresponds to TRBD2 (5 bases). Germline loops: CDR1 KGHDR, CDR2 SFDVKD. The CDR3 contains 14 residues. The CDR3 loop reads CTTDPGIDNNEQFF. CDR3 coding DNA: TGTACCACCGATCCCGGGATAGATAACAATGAGCAGTTCTTC.

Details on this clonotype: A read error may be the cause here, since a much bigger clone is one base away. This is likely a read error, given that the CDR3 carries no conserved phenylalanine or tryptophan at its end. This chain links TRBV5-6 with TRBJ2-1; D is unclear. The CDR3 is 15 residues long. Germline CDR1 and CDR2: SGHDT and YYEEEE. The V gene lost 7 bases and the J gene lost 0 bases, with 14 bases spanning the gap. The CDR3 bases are TGTGCCAGCGCCTGGGGTCGGAGCTCCTACAATGAGCAGTTCTCC. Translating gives CASAWGRSSYNEQFS.

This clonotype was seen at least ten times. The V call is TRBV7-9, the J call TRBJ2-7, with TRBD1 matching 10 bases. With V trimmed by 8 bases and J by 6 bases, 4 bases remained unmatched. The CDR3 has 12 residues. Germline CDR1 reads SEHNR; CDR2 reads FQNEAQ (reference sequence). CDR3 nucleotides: TGTGCCAGCGGATGGACAGGGGGCGAGCAGTACTTC. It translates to CASGWTGGEQYF. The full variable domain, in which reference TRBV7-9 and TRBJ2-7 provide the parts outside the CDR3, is DTGVSQNPRHKITKRGQNVTFRCDPISEHNRLYWYRQTLGQGPEFLTYFQNEAQLEKSRLLSDRFSAERPKGSFSTLEIQRTEQGDSAMYLCASGWTGGEQYFGPGTRLTVT.

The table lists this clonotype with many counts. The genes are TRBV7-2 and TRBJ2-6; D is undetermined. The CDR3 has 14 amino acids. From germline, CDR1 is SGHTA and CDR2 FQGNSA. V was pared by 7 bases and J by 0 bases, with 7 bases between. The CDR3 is CASIPISGANVLTF. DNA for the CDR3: TGTGCCAGCATTCCCATCTCTGGGGCCAACGTCCTGACTTTC. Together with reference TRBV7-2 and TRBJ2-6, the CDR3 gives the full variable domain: GAGVSQSPSNKVTEKGKDVELRCDPISGHTALYWYRQSLGQGLEFLIYFQGNSAPDKSGLPSDRFSAERTGGSVSTLTIQRTQQEDSAVYLCASIPISGANVLTFGAGSRLTVL.

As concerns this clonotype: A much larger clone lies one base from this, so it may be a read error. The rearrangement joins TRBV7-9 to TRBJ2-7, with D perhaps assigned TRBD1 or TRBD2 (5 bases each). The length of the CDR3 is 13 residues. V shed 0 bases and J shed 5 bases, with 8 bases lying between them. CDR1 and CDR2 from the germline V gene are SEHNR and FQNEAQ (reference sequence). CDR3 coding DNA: TGTGCCAGCAGCTTAGCGGGGACCCACGAGCAGTACTTC. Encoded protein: CASSLAGTHEQYF.

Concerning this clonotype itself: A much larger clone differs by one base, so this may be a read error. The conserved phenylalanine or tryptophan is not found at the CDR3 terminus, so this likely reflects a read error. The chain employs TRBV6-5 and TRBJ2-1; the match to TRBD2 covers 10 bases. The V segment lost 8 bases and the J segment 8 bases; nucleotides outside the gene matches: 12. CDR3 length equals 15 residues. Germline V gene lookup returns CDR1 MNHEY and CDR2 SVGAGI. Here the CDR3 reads CASGITGLATDEQFL. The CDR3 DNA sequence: TGTGCCAGCGGGATAACGGGACTAGCGACAGATGAGCAGTTCCTC.

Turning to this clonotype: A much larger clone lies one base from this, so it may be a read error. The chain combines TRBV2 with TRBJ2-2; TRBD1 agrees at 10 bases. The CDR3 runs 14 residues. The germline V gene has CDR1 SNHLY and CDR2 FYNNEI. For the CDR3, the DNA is TGTGCCAGCAACGGACAGGGGGTCACCGGGAAGCTGTTTTTT. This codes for CASNGQGVTGKLFF.

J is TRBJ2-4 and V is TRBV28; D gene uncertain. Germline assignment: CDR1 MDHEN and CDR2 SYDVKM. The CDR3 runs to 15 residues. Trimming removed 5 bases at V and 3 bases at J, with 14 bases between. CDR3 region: CASSLLLWGKNIQYF. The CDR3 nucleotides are TGTGCCAGCAGTCTCCTACTATGGGGCAAAAACATTCAGTACTTC.

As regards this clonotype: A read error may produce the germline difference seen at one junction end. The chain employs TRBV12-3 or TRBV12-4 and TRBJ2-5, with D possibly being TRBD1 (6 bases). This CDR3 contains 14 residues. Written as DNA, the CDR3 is TGTGCCAGCAAGAAAGAAGGGGGTTTCGAGACCCCGTACTTC. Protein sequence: CASKKEGGFETPYF.

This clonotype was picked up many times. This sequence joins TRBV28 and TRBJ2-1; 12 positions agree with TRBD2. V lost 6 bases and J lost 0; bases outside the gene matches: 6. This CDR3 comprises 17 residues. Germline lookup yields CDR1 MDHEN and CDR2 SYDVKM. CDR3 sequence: CASRGLAGPSSYNEQFF. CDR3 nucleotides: TGTGCCAGCAGGGGACTAGCGGGTCCTAGCTCCTACAATGAGCAGTTCTTC.

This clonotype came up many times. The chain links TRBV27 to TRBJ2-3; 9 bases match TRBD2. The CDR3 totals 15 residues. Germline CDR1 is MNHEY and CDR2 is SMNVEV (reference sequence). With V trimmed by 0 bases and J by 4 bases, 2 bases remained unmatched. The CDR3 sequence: CASSLSSGRSDTQYF. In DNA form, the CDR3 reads TGTGCCAGCAGTTTATCCAGCGGGAGGTCAGATACGCAGTATTTT.

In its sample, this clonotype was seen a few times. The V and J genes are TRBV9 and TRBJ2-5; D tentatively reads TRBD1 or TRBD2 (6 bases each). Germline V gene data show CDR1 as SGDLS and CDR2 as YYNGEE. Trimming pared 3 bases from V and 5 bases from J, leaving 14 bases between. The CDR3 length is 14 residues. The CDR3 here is CASSGPGAWETQYF. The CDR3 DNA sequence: TGTGCCAGCAGCGGACCGGGGGCCTGGGAGACCCAGTACTTC.

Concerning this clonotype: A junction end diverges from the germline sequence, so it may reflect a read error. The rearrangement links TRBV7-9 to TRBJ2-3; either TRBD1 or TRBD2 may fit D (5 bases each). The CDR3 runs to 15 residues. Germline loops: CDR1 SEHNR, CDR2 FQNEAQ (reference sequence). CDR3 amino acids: CASRTLMGTTATQYF. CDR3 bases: TGTGCCAGCAGGACCTTAATGGGGACCACAGCTACGCAGTATTTT.

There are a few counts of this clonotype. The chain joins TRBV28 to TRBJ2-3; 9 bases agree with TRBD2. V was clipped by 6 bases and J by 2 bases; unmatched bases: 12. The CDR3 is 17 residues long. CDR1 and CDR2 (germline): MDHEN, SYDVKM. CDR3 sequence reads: CASSPPLAGMNTDTQYF. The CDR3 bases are TGTGCCAGCAGCCCCCCTCTAGCGGGAATGAACACAGATACGCAGTATTTT.

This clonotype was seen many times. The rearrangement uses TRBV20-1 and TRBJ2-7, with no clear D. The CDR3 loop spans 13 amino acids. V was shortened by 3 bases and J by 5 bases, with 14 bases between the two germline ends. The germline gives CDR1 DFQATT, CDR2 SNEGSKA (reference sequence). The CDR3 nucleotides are TGCAGTGCTAGTGCGCCGTTAAGTCACGAGCAGTACTTC. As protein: CSASAPLSHEQYF.

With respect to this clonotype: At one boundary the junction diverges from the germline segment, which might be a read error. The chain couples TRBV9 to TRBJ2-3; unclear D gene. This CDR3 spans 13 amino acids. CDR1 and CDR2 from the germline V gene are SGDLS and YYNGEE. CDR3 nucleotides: TGTACCAGCAGCCCCCTGGGTACAGATACGCAGTATTTT. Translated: CTSSPLGTDTQYF.

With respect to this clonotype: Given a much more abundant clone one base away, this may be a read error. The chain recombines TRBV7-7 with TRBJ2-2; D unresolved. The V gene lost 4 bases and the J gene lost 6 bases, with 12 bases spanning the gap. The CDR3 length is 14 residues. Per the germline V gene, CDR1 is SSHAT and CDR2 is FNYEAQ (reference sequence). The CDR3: CASSSSPSAGELFF. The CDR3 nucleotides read TGTGCCAGCAGCTCCAGTCCTTCCGCCGGGGAGCTGTTTTTT.

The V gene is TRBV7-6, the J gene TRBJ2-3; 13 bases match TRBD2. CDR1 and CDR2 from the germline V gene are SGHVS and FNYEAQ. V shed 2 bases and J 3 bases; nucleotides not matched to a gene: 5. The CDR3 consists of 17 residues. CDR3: CASSLRTSGRATDTQYF. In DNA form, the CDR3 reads TGTGCCAGCAGCTTAAGAACTAGCGGGAGGGCTACAGATACGCAGTATTTT.

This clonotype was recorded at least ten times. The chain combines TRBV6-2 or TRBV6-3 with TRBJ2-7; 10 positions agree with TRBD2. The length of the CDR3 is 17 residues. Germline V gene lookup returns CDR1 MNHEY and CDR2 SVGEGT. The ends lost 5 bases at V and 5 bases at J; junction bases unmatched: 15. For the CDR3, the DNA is TGTGCCAGCAGTCCGCGAGGCCTAGCGGGAGTCGGCAACGAGCAGTACTTC. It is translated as CASSPRGLAGVGNEQYF.

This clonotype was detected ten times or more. DNA for the CDR3: TGCAGTGCTAGAGATCCGGGACTAGCGGGCGCATTCAATGAGCAGTTCTTC. Residues: CSARDPGLAGAFNEQFF. The chain carries TRBV20-1 and TRBJ2-1; 12 bases are shared with TRBD2. With 0 bases clipped from V and 6 bases from J, the junction kept 9 bases outside the gene matches. Germline assignment: CDR1 DFQATT and CDR2 SNEGSKA (reference sequence). The CDR3 consists of 17 residues.

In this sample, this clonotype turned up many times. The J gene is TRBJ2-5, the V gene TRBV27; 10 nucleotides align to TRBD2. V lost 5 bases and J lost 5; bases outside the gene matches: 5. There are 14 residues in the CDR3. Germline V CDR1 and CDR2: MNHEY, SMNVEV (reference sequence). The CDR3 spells CASSSGRATETQYF. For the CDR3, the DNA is TGTGCCAGCAGTAGCGGGAGGGCCACGGAGACCCAGTACTTC.

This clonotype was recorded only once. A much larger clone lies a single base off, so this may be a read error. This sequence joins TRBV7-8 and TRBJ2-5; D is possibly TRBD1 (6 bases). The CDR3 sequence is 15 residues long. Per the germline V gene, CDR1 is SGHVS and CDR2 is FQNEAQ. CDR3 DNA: TGTGCCAGCAGCTTAGGGGGGCGTTGGCAAGAGACCCAGCACTTC. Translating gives CASSLGGRWQETQHF.

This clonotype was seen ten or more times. The CDR3 sequence is CASSLVGRGLENEQFF. Written as DNA, the CDR3 is TGCGCCAGCAGCTTGGTGGGGAGGGGGCTGGAAAATGAGCAGTTCTTC. This sequence joins TRBV5-1 and TRBJ2-1; D assignment may be TRBD1 or TRBD2 (7 bases each). Germline V gene sequence: CDR1 SGHRS, CDR2 YFSETQ. V lost 0 bases and J 7 bases, leaving 17 bases between the germline ends. The CDR3 length is 16 residues. The whole variable domain, filled in from reference TRBV5-1 and TRBJ2-1, reads KAGVTQTPRYLIKTRGQQVTLSCSPISGHRSVSWYQQTPGQGLQFLFEYFSETQRNKGNFPGRFSGRQFSNSRSEMNVSTLELGDSALYLCASSLVGRGLENEQFFGPGTRLTVL.